Following are 29 T cell receptor beta chains from one sample sequenced in a study of cytomegalovirus exposure and HLA in healthy donors. Data came from immunoSEQ multiplex PCR; TCRdb stores just in-frame clones and leaves some out. The sample contains about 140,000 clones, almost 90% of which appear only once. Sequencing input: PBMCs. The receptor set was obtained from a woman between 18 and 30 years old in good health and CMV-seropositive.

This clone has a handful of counts. The V and J genes are TRBV29-1 and TRBJ1-2; 7 bases align to TRBD1. Losses at the gene ends were 7 bases for V and 3 bases for J; bases not matched to a gene: 5. The CDR3 spans 12 residues. The V gene's germline CDR1 is SQVTM and CDR2 ANQGSEA. CDR3 loop: CSAQGEYYGYTF. In DNA, the CDR3 is TGCAGCGCCCAGGGGGAGTACTATGGCTACACCTTC.

The V gene is TRBV4-3, the J gene TRBJ1-2; no clear D gene. Germline values: CDR1 LGHNA, CDR2 YSLEER. The V gene lost 0 bases and the J gene lost 4 bases, with 12 bases spanning the gap. The CDR3 totals 15 residues. The CDR3 nucleotides are TGCGCCAGCAGCCAAGATCCGGGTGGAGCCTATGGCTACACCTTC. Its protein product is CASSQDPGGAYGYTF.

This clone was detected once. This chain's CDR3 is CASSSEGGINQPQHF. CDR3 sequence (DNA): TGCGCCAGCAGCTCGGAAGGGGGTATCAATCAGCCCCAGCATTTT. This rearrangement joins TRBV5-1 to TRBJ1-5; TRBD1 is a possible D gene (6 bases). The V gene lost 3 bases and the J gene lost 3 bases, with 13 bases spanning the gap. Germline CDR1 reads SGHRS; CDR2 reads YFSETQ. This CDR3 contains 15 residues.

The genes are TRBV30 and TRBJ2-7, with D tentatively TRBD1 (5 bases). The CDR3 loop spans 12 amino acids. V lost 4 bases and J 4 bases, leaving 11 bases between the germline ends. Germline V gene lookup returns CDR1 GTSNPN and CDR2 SVGIG (reference sequence). This CDR3 is CAWTGNGYEQYF. DNA for the CDR3: TGTGCCTGGACAGGGAACGGGTACGAGCAGTACTTC.

The gene calls are TRBV7-9 and TRBJ2-3, with 13 bases that match TRBD2. The J segment lost 2 bases and the V segment lost 10 bases, leaving 6 bases of the junction unmatched. The V gene's germline CDR1 is SEHNR and CDR2 FQNEAQ (reference sequence). The CDR3 is made up of 15 amino acids. Here the CDR3 DNA reads TGTGCCACCACTACTAGCGGGGGGGACACAGATACGCAGTATTTT. Translating gives CATTTSGGDTDTQYF.

The chain has TRBV4-1 and TRBJ2-1, with TRBD2 matching over 12 bases. In germline, CDR1 is MGHRA, CDR2 YSYEKL. The CDR3 extends over 16 amino acids. The V segment lost 4 bases and the J segment 6 bases; nucleotides outside the gene matches: 7. DNA for the CDR3: TGCGCCAGCAGCCGGACCCTAGCGGGAGGGTCCAATGAGCAGTTCTTC. Its translation: CASSRTLAGGSNEQFF.

The rearrangement joins TRBV4-2 to TRBJ1-2; D not resolved. CDR3 length: 15 amino acids. The germline V gene has CDR1 LGHNA and CDR2 YNFKEQ. Trimming removed 1 base at V and 3 bases at J, with 12 bases between. The CDR3 DNA follows: TGTGCCAGCAGCCAAGTATCCGCTTCAGACTATGGCTACACCTTC. Translating gives CASSQVSASDYGYTF.

The V and J genes are TRBV2 and TRBJ2-3; 10 bases fit TRBD2. This CDR3 comprises 17 residues. Trimming removed 2 bases from V and 3 bases from J; junction bases left unmatched: 8. Germline V gene sequence: CDR1 SNHLY, CDR2 FYNNEI. Here the CDR3 reads CASSEWVSGGITDTQYF. DNA for the CDR3: TGTGCCAGCAGTGAATGGGTTAGCGGGGGGATAACAGATACGCAGTATTTT.

The chain carries TRBV6-1 and TRBJ1-1; 7 bases fit TRBD1. Trimming cost V 5 bases and J 4 bases; bases outside gene matches: 7. Per germline, CDR1 MNHNS and CDR2 SASEGT. The CDR3 contains 14 residues. The CDR3 DNA is TGTGCCAGCAGTAGACAGACAGGGAGCACTGAAGCTTTCTTT. Residues: CASSRQTGSTEAFF.

This sequence joins TRBV11-2 and TRBJ1-4; D gene uncertain. V was shortened by 3 bases and J by 4 bases, with 6 bases between the two germline ends. Germline V gives CDR1 SGHAT, CDR2 FQNNGV. The CDR3 covers 13 residues. Here the CDR3 reads CASSFIFNEKLFF. The CDR3 bases are TGTGCCAGCAGCTTTATCTTTAATGAAAAACTGTTTTTT.

This clone was detected a few times. The chain combines TRBV13 with TRBJ1-2; no reliable D call. The CDR3 loop spans 12 amino acids. Germline V gene lookup returns CDR1 PRHDT and CDR2 FYEKMQ (reference sequence). V was shortened by 5 bases and J by 4 bases, with 8 bases between the two germline ends. For the CDR3, the DNA is TGTGCCAGCAGCCTACGGAGCTATGGCTACACCTTC. The encoded protein is CASSLRSYGYTF.

This clone occurred once. V usage is TRBV27 and J usage is TRBJ1-6; possible D gene TRBD1, 5 bases. The CDR3 covers 15 residues. Deletions cut 2 bases from V and 6 bases from J, with 11 bases between. Germline V gene lookup returns CDR1 MNHEY and CDR2 SMNVEV (reference sequence). The CDR3 nucleotides read TGTGCCAGCAGTTTAGGGCAGGGATTTAATTCACCCCTCCACTTT. It codes for CASSLGQGFNSPLHF.

The chain has TRBV13 and TRBJ2-1; D is unclear. Trimming took off 1 base at V and 6 bases at J, with 10 bases between the two ends. The V gene's germline CDR1 is PRHDT and CDR2 FYEKMQ (reference sequence). There are 14 residues in the CDR3. The CDR3 DNA reads TGTGCCAGCAGCTTAGTGAGATTACCCAATGAGCAGTTCTTC. Translated: CASSLVRLPNEQFF.

The rearrangement uses TRBV7-9 and TRBJ2-1; 11 positions agree with TRBD1. V trimming: 0 bases; J trimming: 8 bases; junction bases outside the gene matches: 9. The germline CDR1 and CDR2 sequences are SEHNR and FQNEAQ (reference sequence). The CDR3 is 17 amino acids. The DNA for the CDR3 is TGTGCCAGCAGCTTAGCGGTTTCGGACAGGGGGCGCCATGAGCAGTTCTTC. This gives the protein CASSLAVSDRGRHEQFF.

J is TRBJ1-6 and V is TRBV30; 10 bases map to TRBD1. The trim removed 4 bases at V and 7 bases at J, leaving 1 base unmatched. Germline V CDR1 and CDR2: GTSNPN, SVGIG (reference sequence). The CDR3 contains 13 residues. The CDR3 DNA sequence: TGTGCCTGGACGGGACAGGGGAATTCACCCCTCCACTTT. Its protein product is CAWTGQGNSPLHF. The variable domain in full, with the rest retrieved from reference TRBV30 and TRBJ1-6, is SQTIHQWPATLVQPVGSPLSLECTVEGTSNPNLYWYRQAAGRGLQLLFYSVGIGQISSEVPQNLSASRPQDRQFILSSKKLLLSDSGFYLCAWTGQGNSPLHFGNGTRLTVT.

This chain joins TRBV6-5 and TRBJ1-6, with 9 bases matching TRBD1. CDR3 length equals 13 residues. Germline CDR1 is MNHEY and CDR2 is SVGAGI. Germline trimming cut 6 bases from V and 8 bases from J; bases unmatched to any gene: 2. CDR3 in amino acids: CASRGQGDSPLHF. The CDR3 DNA sequence: TGTGCCAGCAGGGGACAGGGCGATTCACCCCTCCACTTT.

The chain carries TRBV2 and TRBJ2-7; D gene ambiguous. This CDR3 spans 14 amino acids. Trimming shortened V by 2 bases and J by 3 bases, and 11 bases separated the two germline ends. The germline gives CDR1 SNHLY, CDR2 FYNNEI. The CDR3 is CASSESGGNYEQYF. DNA for the CDR3: TGTGCCAGCAGTGAATCCGGCGGAAACTACGAGCAGTACTTC.

This chain joins TRBV6-1 and TRBJ1-5; unclear D gene. The V gene's germline CDR1 is MNHNS and CDR2 SASEGT. V lost 8 bases and J lost 0, with 14 bases in between. The CDR3 sequence is 15 residues long. The CDR3 spells CASHIYQDSNQPQHF. The CDR3 bases are TGTGCCAGCCACATTTACCAGGATAGCAATCAGCCCCAGCATTTT.

In this sample, this clone turned up once. The CDR3 sequence is CASSRTNEQFF. CDR3 bases: TGTGCCAGCAGCCGGACTAATGAGCAGTTCTTC. The rearrangement joins TRBV7-9 to TRBJ2-1, with TRBD2 as a possible D gene (5 bases). The CDR3 contains 11 residues. Germline CDR1 SEHNR, CDR2 FQNEAQ (reference sequence). V lost 5 bases, J lost 7 bases, and 6 bases lay in between.

The chain links TRBV29-1 to TRBJ2-3, with TRBD2 identical over 8 bases. The J segment lost 2 bases and the V segment lost 6 bases, leaving 4 bases of the junction unmatched. This CDR3 spans 13 amino acids. Germline CDR1 and CDR2: SQVTM and ANQGSEA. CDR3 coding DNA: TGCAGCGTCGTACTAGCGGCCACAGATACGCAGTATTTT. This codes for CSVVLAATDTQYF.

This clone was recorded only once. The chain has TRBV5-1 and TRBJ2-7, with a weak D call TRBD1 (5 bases). The CDR3 consists of 16 residues. Germline CDR1 reads SGHRS; CDR2 reads YFSETQ. V lost 4 bases to trimming and J lost 4 bases, with 21 bases between them. Here the CDR3 reads CASSPLSGPLGYEQYF. In nucleotides, the CDR3 is TGCGCCAGCAGCCCTTTATCAGGGCCCTTAGGGTACGAGCAGTACTTC.

The CDR3 region is CASSTRVAGGNNEQFF. CDR3 in DNA: TGTGCCAGCAGCACCAGAGTAGCGGGGGGTAACAATGAGCAGTTCTTC. The chain joins TRBV9 to TRBJ2-1, with 10 bases aligning to TRBD2. The CDR3 has 16 amino acids. CDR1 and CDR2 (germline): SGDLS, YYNGEE. V shed 4 bases and J 5 bases; nucleotides not matched to a gene: 9.

This CDR3 reads CATIGIRGSSTDTQYF. As DNA, the CDR3 is TGTGCCACCATCGGCATTCGGGGATCTAGCACAGATACGCAGTATTTT. The chain carries TRBV18 and TRBJ2-3; a weak D match, TRBD2 (5 bases). V was pared by 10 bases and J by 0 bases, with 20 bases between. The CDR3 is 16 residues long. Looked up from germline, CDR1 is KGHSH and CDR2 is LQKENI.

The chain is built from TRBV29-1 and TRBJ2-5, with D possibly TRBD1 on 5 matching bases. The CDR3 runs to 12 residues. V lost 8 bases to trimming and J lost 1 base, with 11 bases between them. Germline assignment: CDR1 SQVTM and CDR2 ANQGSEA. Here the CDR3 DNA reads TGCAGCTCCCAGGGCCGCCAAGAGACCCAGTACTTC. Protein: CSSQGRQETQYF.

The chain has TRBV7-2 and TRBJ2-7; D remains unclear. This CDR3 comprises 13 residues. Trimming shortened V by 5 bases and J by 4 bases, and 12 bases separated the two germline ends. The V gene's germline CDR1 is SGHTA and CDR2 FQGNSA. Here the CDR3 reads CASSPPGRYEQYF. CDR3 bases: TGTGCCAGCAGCCCCCCGGGTCGGTACGAGCAGTACTTC.

CDR3 in amino acids: CASHRRVETQYF. Here the CDR3 DNA reads TGTGCCAGCCACCGCAGGGTTGAGACCCAGTACTTC. The rearrangement links TRBV28 to TRBJ2-5, with D possibly being TRBD1 (5 bases). The ends were cut back, 8 bases at V and 5 bases at J, with 12 bases in the middle. Germline CDR1 is MDHEN and CDR2 is SYDVKM. This CDR3 comprises 12 residues.

V and J are TRBV5-6 and TRBJ2-5; TRBD2 aligns across 13 bases. From germline, CDR1 is SGHDT and CDR2 YYEEEE. With V trimmed by 5 bases and J by 5 bases, 3 bases remained unmatched. The CDR3 contains 14 residues. CDR3 sequence (DNA): TGTGCCAGCAGAGGGACTAGCGGGACGGAGACCCAGTACTTC. It is translated as CASRGTSGTETQYF.

The chain is built from TRBV29-1 and TRBJ1-1, with D perhaps matching TRBD1 (6 bases). Trimming left V 4 bases short and J 0 bases short, with 12 bases between. From germline, CDR1 is SQVTM and CDR2 ANQGSEA. The CDR3 consists of 14 residues. This CDR3 reads CSVVLTGLNTEAFF. CDR3 in DNA: TGCAGCGTTGTCCTTACAGGGCTGAACACTGAAGCTTTCTTT.

The chain carries TRBV14 and TRBJ2-3; D is possibly TRBD1 (5 bases). The CDR3 covers 14 residues. V dropped 1 base and J dropped 2 bases, with 7 bases sitting between them. Germline CDR1 SGHDN, CDR2 FVKESK. The CDR3: CASSQGGPTDTQYF. For the CDR3, the DNA is TGTGCCAGCAGCCAAGGGGGCCCCACAGATACGCAGTATTTT.